These 16 T cell receptor beta chains were sequenced from one sample in a study of T-cell reconstitution after alpha-beta-depleted transplantation in children (TCRdb year 2016). The protocol used for the library was PCR. The listed sequencing device is Illumina HiSeq 2500. TCR libraries were prepared with molecular barcoding, using unique molecular identifiers to normalize TCRbeta repertoire quantification. The public reads were reprocessed in TCRdb via fastp at Q25 and MiXCR, keeping in-frame beta chains. A single entry per CDR3 protein holds the most common genes and DNA from its merged rows. The sample table records 200,000 to 250,000 distinct CDR3 sequences; 8.4% of these occur just once. The ten largest clones add up to under 40% of the sample. The treatment or condition label, as the study defines it: allogeneic hematopoietic cell transplantation with graft depleted of TCRalphabeta T cells and CD19 B cells.

The sequences come from PBMCs, mostly from graft donor cells, collected 360 days after TCRalphabeta/CD19-depleted stem cell transplant. These receptors came from a male patient between 2 and 10 years old who had a stem cell transplant for acute myeloid leukemia, so the T cells may come from the graft donor.

The chain has TRBV11-1 and TRBJ2-7, with D uncertain. The V end was cut by 1 base, the J end by 5 bases, with 12 bases between. Looked up from germline, CDR1 is SGHAT and CDR2 is FQDESV (reference sequence). The CDR3 is 14 residues long. The CDR3 DNA follows: TGTGCCAGCAGCTTAGATGGTGGAGCCAACGAGCAGTACGTC. Protein product: CASSLDGGANEQYV.

This clonotype was seen at least ten times. The V and J genes are TRBV12-3 or TRBV12-4 and TRBJ2-1; 14 positions match TRBD2. This CDR3 region has 15 residues. With V trimmed by 5 bases and J by 10 bases, 7 bases remained unmatched. In nucleotides, the CDR3 is TGTGCCAGCAGTCTCGGGACTAGCGGGAGTAACGAGCAGTTCTTC. It encodes CASSLGTSGSNEQFF.

In regard to this clonotype: A much larger clone differs from this one at a single base, so this may be a read error. J is TRBJ2-7 and V is TRBV12-3 or TRBV12-4; 12 nucleotides agree with TRBD1. V trimming: 10 bases; J trimming: 4 bases; junction bases outside the gene matches: 17. CDR3 length: 17 residues. The CDR3 loop is CAISPGGGTGGGYEQYF. CDR3 nucleotides: TGTGCCATCAGCCCCGGGGGGGGGACAGGGGGCGGTTACGAGCAGTACTTC.

This clonotype has more than one count but fewer than ten. The chain uses TRBV7-6 and TRBJ2-7; D is undetermined. This CDR3 region has 14 residues. V lost 0 bases and J 0 bases, leaving 6 bases between the germline ends. CDR1 and CDR2 (germline): SGHVS, FNYEAQ. CDR3 DNA: TGTGCCAGCAGCTTAGCAGAGTACTCCTACGAGCAGTACTTC. Protein: CASSLAEYSYEQYF.

There are a few counts of this clonotype. The chain employs TRBV9 and TRBJ2-1; D not resolved. The CDR3 contains 17 residues. V gave up 3 bases and J gave up 0 bases, with 16 bases separating them. Germline CDR1 SGDLS, CDR2 YYNGEE. The CDR3 coding sequence is TGTGCCAGCAGCGGGATAGCTCACAATAGCTCCTACAATGAGCAGTTCTTC. It specifies CASSGIAHNSSYNEQFF. Combining the CDR3 with reference TRBV9 and TRBJ2-1 gives the whole variable domain DSGVTQTPKHLITATGQRVTLRCSPRSGDLSVYWYQQSLDQGLQFLIQYYNGEERAKGNILERFSAQQFPDLHSELNLSSLELGDSALYFCASSGIAHNSSYNEQFFGPGTRLTVL.

This clonotype has only a few counts. This chain connects TRBV5-1 to TRBJ1-5; 7 bases agree with TRBD1. Unmatched junction bases numbered 7, after V lost 4 bases and J lost 0 bases. This CDR3 has 16 residues. CDR1 is SGHRS, CDR2 YFSETQ, per germline. CDR3 nucleotides: TGCGCCAGCAGCCTCGGGACAGATTATAGCAATCAGCCCCAGCATTTT. Translated, it gives CASSLGTDYSNQPQHF. The complete variable domain, with remaining parts taken from reference TRBV5-1 and TRBJ1-5, reads KAGVTQTPRYLIKTRGQQVTLSCSPISGHRSVSWYQQTPGQGLQFLFEYFSETQRNKGNFPGRFSGRQFSNSRSEMNVSTLELGDSALYLCASSLGTDYSNQPQHFGDGTRLSIL.

The chain has TRBV7-2 and TRBJ2-7, with 7 bases matching TRBD2. The germline V gene encodes CDR1 SGHTA and CDR2 FQGNSA. The length of the CDR3 is 17 residues. V lost 2 bases and J lost 5; bases outside the gene matches: 15. In DNA, the CDR3 is TGTGCCAGCAGCTTACCCCCACTAGCGCTTAGTTCCCACGAGCAGTACTTC. Its protein product is CASSLPPLALSSHEQYF.

A few counts support this clonotype. The chain combines TRBV7-2 with TRBJ2-1; the D is unclear. The CDR3 contains 12 residues. Trimming removed 2 bases at V and 13 bases at J, with 12 bases between. Germline lookup yields CDR1 SGHTA and CDR2 FQGNSA. The DNA for the CDR3 is TGTGCCAGCAGCTTAATGGGATGGGGACAGTTCTTC. Its protein product is CASSLMGWGQFF.

This clonotype was seen a few times. The rearrangement uses TRBV5-1 and TRBJ2-5; unclear D gene. Looked up from germline, CDR1 is SGHRS and CDR2 is YFSETQ. V lost 8 bases to trimming and J lost 5 bases, with 13 bases between them. CDR3 length: 12 residues. The CDR3 region is CASGRNRETQYF. As DNA, the CDR3 is TGCGCCAGTGGACGCAACCGGGAGACCCAGTACTTC.

The rearrangement joins TRBV7-6 to TRBJ1-4; D is uncertain. The germline V gene encodes CDR1 SGHVS and CDR2 FNYEAQ. With 4 bases removed from V and 12 bases from J, the gap between germline ends came to 15 bases. The CDR3 runs 13 residues. CDR3 protein: CASSSPSGQELFF. DNA for the CDR3: TGTGCCAGCAGCTCTCCCTCGGGCCAGGAACTGTTTTTT. Full variable domain (remainder filled in from reference TRBV7-6 and TRBJ1-4): GAGVSQSPRYKVTKRGQDVALRCDPISGHVSLYWYRQALGQGPEFLTYFNYEAQQDKSGLPNDRFSAERPEGSISTLTIQRTEQRDSAMYRCASSSPSGQELFFGSGTQLSVL.

This clonotype has a handful of counts. The chain employs TRBV20-1 and TRBJ1-3, with D possibly being TRBD1 (6 bases). Looked up from germline, CDR1 is DFQATT and CDR2 is SNEGSKA (reference sequence). The CDR3 totals 19 residues. V shed 5 bases and J shed 0 bases, with 26 bases lying between them. The CDR3 DNA reads TGCAGTGCTCTATATGCCCCAGGGAGCGGGGGGCTCTCTGGAAACACCATATATTTT. Amino acid sequence: CSALYAPGSGGLSGNTIYF.

This clonotype occurred many times. This sequence joins TRBV29-1 and TRBJ2-1; tentative D call: TRBD2 (7 bases). The CDR3 consists of 15 residues. The ends were cut back, 3 bases at V and 6 bases at J, with 18 bases in the middle. The germline V gene has CDR1 SQVTM and CDR2 ANQGSEA. In DNA form, the CDR3 reads TGCAGCGTTGACCGCGGGGGCAGGGGTGCCAATGAGCAGTTCTTC. Encoded protein: CSVDRGGRGANEQFF.

This chain links TRBV20-1 with TRBJ1-6; maybe TRBD1 (6 bases). Trimming took off 3 bases at V and 4 bases at J, with 19 bases between the two ends. This CDR3 spans 17 amino acids. CDR1 is DFQATT and CDR2 is SNEGSKA in the germline V gene (reference sequence). The CDR3 protein is CSARQGTRPSYNSPLHF. Here the CDR3 DNA reads TGCAGTGCTAGGCAGGGGACGCGGCCGAGTTATAATTCACCCCTCCACTTT.

J is TRBJ2-3 and V is TRBV6-2 or TRBV6-3, with 8 bases fitting TRBD2. V lost 2 bases to trimming and J lost 4 bases; unmatched junction nucleotides: 5. The CDR3 has 15 residues. CDR1 and CDR2 (germline): MNHEY, SVGEGT. CDR3 bases: TGTGCCAGCAGTTACGACGGGAGGGGAGCAGATACGCAGTATTTT. Protein sequence: CASSYDGRGADTQYF.

The chain couples TRBV12-3 or TRBV12-4 to TRBJ1-2; a weak D match, TRBD1 (6 bases). The CDR3 loop spans 14 amino acids. The V end was cut by 4 bases, the J end by 6 bases, with 15 bases between. CDR3 in DNA: TGTGCCAGCAGTTCCTACAGGGTCGAGAATGGCTACACCTTC. This translates into CASSSYRVENGYTF.

The sample holds many counts of this clonotype. The DNA of the CDR3 is TGCGCCAGCAGTGATAATAGCGCGGCCACAGATACGCAGTATTTT. It specifies CASSDNSAATDTQYF. The J gene is TRBJ2-3, the V gene TRBV10-1; TRBD2 is a possible D gene (5 bases). Trimming cost V 3 bases and J 2 bases, with 12 bases left between them. The germline CDR1 and CDR2 sequences are WNHNN and SYGVQD (reference sequence). The CDR3 spans 15 residues.